Sequencing of this TCR beta chain was carried out in a study of blood T cell repertoires in COVID-19. Study context: T cells, B-cell-depleted T cells, or PBMCs provided the cDNA or gDNA that served as material.

In the study's own analysis: Amplifying reference gene primers gave estimates of nucleated cell counts. Method: immunoSEQ multiplex PCR; TCRdb's copy keeps in-frame clones and lacks some. That table furnishes V, J and clone size, whereas the DNA furnished D and trimming. In the table there are approximately 150,000 clones, roughly 90% of which are singletons. CDR1 is SGHTA, CDR2 FQGNSA, per germline. There are 14 residues in the CDR3. Germline trimming cut 4 bases from V and 5 bases from J; bases unmatched to any gene: 1. The TCR comes from a man aged 45-65 years with active or convalescent COVID-19. The sample taken for sequencing was peripheral blood. The V call is TRBV7-2, the J call TRBJ2-7; 14 bases align to TRBD2. CDR3 DNA sequence: TGTGCCAGCAGCTCGGGACTAGCGGGAGACGAGCAGTACTTC. This codes for CASSSGLAGDEQYF.